These 14 T cell receptor beta chains came from one sample sequenced in a study of cytomegalovirus exposure and HLA in healthy donors. The PCR employed 60 Vbeta primers together with 13 Jbeta primers. Sequencing used immunoSEQ multiplex PCR; TCRdb keeps in-frame clones, though not all of them. The repertoire holds around 120,000 clones, with roughly four fifths as singletons. The sequencing input was PBMCs. The receptor set was obtained from a boy between 2 and 10 years old in good health and CMV-seronegative.

The chain employs TRBV7-2 and TRBJ2-2; D not certain. This CDR3 has 14 residues. Germline CDR1 is SGHTA and CDR2 is FQGNSA. V was trimmed by 3 bases and J by 4 bases, leaving 9 bases between them. The CDR3 sequence: CASSFSQATGELFF. In DNA, the CDR3 is TGTGCCAGCAGCTTTTCCCAGGCCACCGGGGAGCTGTTTTTT.

This chain connects TRBV25-1 to TRBJ2-1, with TRBD1 identical over 10 bases. Germline CDR1 and CDR2: MGHDK and SYGVNS. After removal of 6 bases from V and 7 bases from J, the junction contained 9 bases not matched to a gene. CDR3 length: 15 residues. This CDR3 reads CASRPGTGEANEQFF. DNA for the CDR3: TGTGCCAGCAGACCGGGGACAGGGGAAGCGAATGAGCAGTTCTTC. The full variable domain, rest sourced from reference TRBV25-1 and TRBJ2-1, is EADIYQTPRYLVIGTGKKITLECSQTMGHDKMYWYQQDPGMELHLIHYSYGVNSTEKGDLSSESTVSRIRTEHFPLTLESARPSHTSQYLCASRPGTGEANEQFFGPGTRLTVL.

The rearrangement uses TRBV6-6 and TRBJ2-5; TRBD1 matches at 8 bases. The V and J ends lost 8 bases and 2 bases, in that order; junction bases with no gene match: 7. The CDR3 is made up of 14 amino acids. Germline V lookup: CDR1 MNHNY, CDR2 SVGAGI (reference sequence). The CDR3 protein is CASGGQASQETQYF. The CDR3 DNA sequence: TGTGCCAGCGGGGGACAGGCGTCGCAAGAGACCCAGTACTTC.

This chain uses TRBV5-6 with TRBJ2-5; D is possibly TRBD2 (6 bases). This CDR3 region has 13 residues. Germline V gives CDR1 SGHDT, CDR2 YYEEEE. V was clipped by 4 bases and J by 7 bases, with 14 bases between them. This CDR3 reads CASSPDSRGTQYF. CDR3 in DNA: TGTGCCAGCAGCCCTGACTCGCGGGGGACCCAGTACTTC.

In DNA, the CDR3 is TGTGCCAGCAGTTACCCAACAGCCAACACCGGGGAGCTGTTTTTT. Protein: CASSYPTANTGELFF. The chain links TRBV6-6 to TRBJ2-2, with no clear D. The V gene lost 2 bases and the J gene lost 2 bases, with 9 bases spanning the gap. This CDR3 is built from 15 residues. CDR1 MNHNY and CDR2 SVGAGI come from the germline V gene (reference sequence).

The chain carries TRBV9 and TRBJ1-1; unclear D gene. The CDR3 has 13 amino acids. V dropped 4 bases and J dropped 4 bases, with 11 bases sitting between them. From germline, CDR1 is SGDLS and CDR2 YYNGEE. In nucleotides, the CDR3 is TGTGCCAGCAGCCCCACGGGTGGCACTGAAGCTTTCTTT. It is translated as CASSPTGGTEAFF.

The V and J genes are TRBV30 and TRBJ1-2; D perhaps matches TRBD1 (5 bases). Trimming took 8 bases from V and 7 from J, leaving 17 bases between them. Per the germline V gene, CDR1 is GTSNPN and CDR2 is SVGIG (reference sequence). CDR3 length: 12 residues. The CDR3 nucleotides read TGTGCCCGCTATAGGGGTCTTGGTGGCTACACCTTC. The encoded protein is CARYRGLGGYTF.

The chain is built from TRBV5-1 and TRBJ2-3; 9 bases are a match to TRBD2. The CDR3 extends over 19 amino acids. CDR1 is SGHRS, CDR2 YFSETQ, per germline. V lost 5 bases to trimming and J lost 0 bases; unmatched junction nucleotides: 16. CDR3 region: CASRKSTSPTSGSTDTQYF. The CDR3 DNA follows: TGCGCCAGCAGAAAATCCACGTCCCCGACTAGCGGAAGCACAGATACGCAGTATTTT.

This chain uses TRBV19 with TRBJ1-1; the D is unclear. The ends were cut back, 8 bases at V and 5 bases at J, with 24 bases in the middle. The CDR3 length is 16 residues. Per germline, CDR1 LNHDA and CDR2 SQIVND (reference sequence). The CDR3 protein is CASSEAGNAGKTEAFF. CDR3 bases: TGTGCCAGTTCTGAGGCGGGGAACGCGGGAAAGACTGAAGCTTTCTTT.

This clone was detected a few times. This chain uses TRBV2 with TRBJ2-3, with a weak D call TRBD2 (6 bases). CDR1 and CDR2 (germline): SNHLY, FYNNEI. This CDR3 contains 15 residues. V lost 4 bases to trimming and J lost 1 base, with 12 bases between them. The CDR3 coding sequence is TGTGCCAGCAGTGTGGAGGGACCCCGCACAGATACGCAGTATTTT. It yields the protein CASSVEGPRTDTQYF.

V usage is TRBV18 and J usage is TRBJ2-2; D might be TRBD1 (7 bases). Germline CDR1 and CDR2: KGHSH and LQKENI. V was pared by 1 base and J by 1 base, with 28 bases between. This CDR3 region has 22 residues. The CDR3 DNA is TGTGCCAGCTCACCACGGGGGAGGACGGACAGGCTGAGATGTGAGAACACCGGGGAGCTGTTTTTT. Amino acids: CASSPRGRTDRLRCENTGELFF.

This rearrangement joins TRBV27 to TRBJ2-3; TRBD2 matches at 12 bases. The germline V gene has CDR1 MNHEY and CDR2 SMNVEV (reference sequence). The CDR3 has 15 amino acids. J lost 4 bases, V lost 4 bases, and 3 bases had no gene match. CDR3 sequence: CASSSSGRAADTQYF. In DNA, the CDR3 is TGTGCCAGCAGTTCTAGCGGGAGGGCGGCAGATACGCAGTATTTT.

The rearrangement links TRBV19 to TRBJ1-5; 7 bases are shared with TRBD1. This CDR3 is built from 15 residues. Germline CDR1 LNHDA, CDR2 SQIVND (reference sequence). V shed 6 bases, J shed 1 base, and the junction held 6 bases outside the gene matches. This CDR3 is CASSFTGESNQPQHF. The CDR3 nucleotides are TGTGCCAGTAGCTTCACAGGGGAAAGCAATCAGCCCCAGCATTTT.

This chain links TRBV5-6 with TRBJ2-7, with 7 bases matching TRBD1. Germline CDR1 is SGHDT and CDR2 is YYEEEE. V was clipped by 4 bases and J by 5 bases; unmatched bases: 9. CDR3 size: 14 residues. The CDR3 DNA reads TGTGCCAGCAGCCCTCCGGGACAGAAACACGAGCAGTACTTC. It encodes CASSPPGQKHEQYF.